This entry concerns a single T cell receptor beta chain. Its target is unknown. Collection occurred without any documented infections or immune events in donors. Clones were read by immunoSEQ multiplex PCR, and TCRdb kept only the in-frame ones, dropping some. The sample contains tens of thousands of clones, around 88% of which appear only once. These data come from a study of identifying expanded T cells in peripheral blood. Findings of the study overall: Technical replicates showed approximately 1.2 changed clones; roughly two weeks 15 to 20; four weeks 19. Variance in clone template counts between approximately 2-week samples significantly increased with total template count across all healthy donors.

Sequencing was done on a sample of blood. This TCR derives from a person between 18 and 75 years old in good health.

The CDR3 DNA is TGTGCCAGCAGCTTAGGATCGGGGGAATCAACTAATGAAAAACTGTTTTTT. Translating it yields CASSLGSGESTNEKLFF. The V gene is TRBV7-9, the J gene TRBJ1-4; the D gene is possibly TRBD1 (5 bases). The CDR3 runs 17 residues. V was trimmed by 1 base and J by 0 bases, leaving 12 bases between them. CDR1 and CDR2 from the germline V gene are SEHNR and FQNEAQ (reference sequence).